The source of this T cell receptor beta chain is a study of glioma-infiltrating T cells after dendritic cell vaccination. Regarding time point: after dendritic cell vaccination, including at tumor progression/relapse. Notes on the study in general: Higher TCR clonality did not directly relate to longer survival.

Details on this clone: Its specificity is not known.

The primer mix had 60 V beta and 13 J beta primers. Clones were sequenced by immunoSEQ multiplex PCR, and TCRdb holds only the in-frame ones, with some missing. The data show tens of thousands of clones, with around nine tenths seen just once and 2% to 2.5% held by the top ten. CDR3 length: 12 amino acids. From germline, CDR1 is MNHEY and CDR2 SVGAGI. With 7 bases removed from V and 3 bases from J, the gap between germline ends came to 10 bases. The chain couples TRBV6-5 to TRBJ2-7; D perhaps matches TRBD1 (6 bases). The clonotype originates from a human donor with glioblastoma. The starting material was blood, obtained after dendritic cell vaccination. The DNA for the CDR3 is TGTGCCAGCAAGGGCAGGGGCTACGAGCAGTACTTC. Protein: CASKGRGYEQYF.